One sample yielded the 6 T cell receptor beta chains listed below, sequenced in a study of T cell repertoires in cytomegalovirus infection. TCRdb independently ran MiXCR on the reads; one entry per CDR3 protein. Among about 300,000 distinct CDR3 sequences listed, approximately 8.9% were seen once. Sequences were obtained from PBMCs. All receptors come from a human donor in good health (CMV status not recorded). Some clones in this sample may be carry-over from other donors' samples.

This clonotype was detected many times. The chain uses TRBV20-1 and TRBJ2-1; weak D call: TRBD2 (6 bases). The CDR3 spans 16 residues. Germline CDR1 and CDR2: DFQATT and SNEGSKA (reference sequence). Trimming shortened V by 0 bases and J by 3 bases, and 15 bases separated the two germline ends. CDR3 bases: TGCAGTGCTAGAGACCTTCAACTAGCAGGCTACAATGAGCAGTTCTTC. It translates to CSARDLQLAGYNEQFF.

This clonotype was counted at least ten times. The chain recombines TRBV12-3 or TRBV12-4 with TRBJ1-2, with D maybe TRBD1 (6 bases). The CDR3 consists of 13 residues. The V end lost 7 bases, the J end lost 5 bases, and 14 bases lay between the germline ends. This CDR3 reads CASISGTSYGYTF. CDR3 nucleotide sequence: TGTGCCAGCATTTCCGGGACATCTTATGGCTACACCTTC.

This clonotype showed up many times. This chain joins TRBV4-3 and TRBJ2-2; 8 bases align to TRBD1. Germline assignment: CDR1 LGHNA and CDR2 YSLEER. This CDR3 region has 15 residues. Germline trimming cut 4 bases from V and 6 bases from J; bases unmatched to any gene: 7. CDR3: CASSRGRGLPGELFF. In DNA form, the CDR3 reads TGCGCCAGCAGCCGAGGCAGGGGGCTCCCCGGGGAGCTGTTTTTT.

This clonotype was seen repeatedly, ten times or more. J is TRBJ1-2 and V is TRBV7-8; D is uncertain. The CDR3 sequence is 15 residues long. Deletions cut 8 bases from V and 2 bases from J, with 18 bases between. Germline CDR1 SGHVS, CDR2 FQNEAQ. DNA for the CDR3: TGTGCCAGCGCCCGATCAGATTTCCCGAACTATGGCTACACCTTC. This translates into CASARSDFPNYGYTF.

This sequence joins TRBV29-1 and TRBJ2-2, with 7 bases identical to TRBD2. With 2 bases clipped from V and 7 bases from J, the junction kept 10 bases outside the gene matches. The germline CDR1 and CDR2 sequences are SQVTM and ANQGSEA. This CDR3 comprises 15 residues. CDR3 region: CSVEKGGGGIGELFF. Written as DNA, the CDR3 is TGCAGCGTTGAAAAGGGCGGGGGAGGAATCGGGGAGCTGTTTTTT.

There are many counts of this clonotype. The chain employs TRBV7-2 and TRBJ2-3, with D perhaps being TRBD1 or TRBD2 (5 bases each). The V and J ends lost 0 bases and 6 bases respectively, with 13 bases between them. The CDR3 runs 15 residues. Germline V lookup: CDR1 SGHTA, CDR2 FQGNSA. For the CDR3, the DNA is TGTGCCAGCAGCTTAGCGGGGGATGTTGAGGATACGCAGTATTTT. It translates to CASSLAGDVEDTQYF.